These 8 T cell receptor beta chains originate from one sample sequenced in a study of long-term antiretroviral therapy in people with HIV. The assay used was immunoSEQ (version v3.0), run at survey level. The repertoire was sequenced with immunoSEQ multiplex PCR; TCRdb's copy has only in-frame clones and lacks some. The table has more than 6,500 clones, just under 75% seen once. The sequences come from unsorted PBMCs, collected 0.1 years before starting antiretroviral therapy. The receptors stem from a man younger than 35 with HIV.

The chain is built from TRBV2 and TRBJ1-2, with D perhaps TRBD1 (6 bases). The CDR3 covers 18 residues. CDR1 is SNHLY and CDR2 is FYNNEI in the germline V gene. Trimming stripped 8 bases from V and 5 bases from J, with 30 bases between. The CDR3 reads CASEGMGAARRAGYGYTF. CDR3 nucleotides: TGTGCCAGCGAGGGAATGGGGGCGGCAAGGAGGGCGGGGTATGGCTACACCTTC.

The rearrangement links TRBV27 to TRBJ2-1, with D uncertain. Trimming removed 7 bases at V and 2 bases at J, with 12 bases between. CDR3 length equals 14 residues. In germline, CDR1 is MNHEY, CDR2 SMNVEV (reference sequence). The CDR3, as DNA: TGTGCCAGCATGAGGCTTCTACCCTACAATGAGCAGTTCTTC. This sequence encodes CASMRLLPYNEQFF.

The rearrangement joins TRBV6-5 to TRBJ2-6; D unclear. CDR1 and CDR2 from the germline V gene are MNHEY and SVGAGI. The V gene lost 6 bases and the J gene lost 0 bases, with 9 bases spanning the gap. The CDR3 length is 15 residues. This CDR3 is CASSQVRSGANVLTF. CDR3 bases: TGTGCCAGCAGCCAAGTCCGCTCTGGGGCCAACGTCCTGACTTTC.

This rearrangement joins TRBV6-5 to TRBJ2-1; D may match TRBD1 or TRBD2 (6 bases each). The CDR3 has 15 amino acids. Germline CDR1 reads MNHEY; CDR2 reads SVGAGI. V lost 4 bases, J lost 7 bases, and 17 bases lay in between. The CDR3 sequence: CASSLGGFPRNEQFF. Written as DNA, the CDR3 is TGTGCCAGCAGTTTAGGGGGGTTCCCTAGAAATGAGCAGTTCTTC.

This clone was seen once. The rearrangement joins TRBV5-1 to TRBJ2-3; D is perhaps TRBD2 (6 bases). V shed 4 bases and J shed 2 bases, with 26 bases lying between them. The germline V gene encodes CDR1 SGHRS and CDR2 YFSETQ. The CDR3 totals 19 residues. CDR3 loop: CASSREVDAPGLITDTQYF. The CDR3 nucleotides are TGCGCCAGCAGCCGCGAGGTCGATGCACCGGGACTCATCACAGATACGCAGTATTTT. The whole variable domain, filled in from reference TRBV5-1 and TRBJ2-3, reads KAGVTQTPRYLIKTRGQQVTLSCSPISGHRSVSWYQQTPGQGLQFLFEYFSETQRNKGNFPGRFSGRQFSNSRSEMNVSTLELGDSALYLCASSREVDAPGLITDTQYFGPGTRLTVL.

This clone has more than one count but fewer than ten. V gene TRBV7-3 combines with J gene TRBJ1-6, with D uncertain. V was shortened by 7 bases and J by 0 bases, with 16 bases between the two germline ends. This CDR3 contains 17 residues. CDR1 is SGHTA, CDR2 FQGTGA, per germline. DNA for the CDR3: TGTGCCAGCACCGGTGGAGAGGGCATCTCCTATAATTCACCCCTCCACTTT. It yields the protein CASTGGEGISYNSPLHF.

The gene calls are TRBV28 and TRBJ1-1, with D possibly being TRBD1 (6 bases). V lost 4 bases and J 1 base, leaving 7 bases between the germline ends. The germline V gene encodes CDR1 MDHEN and CDR2 SYDVKM. This CDR3 is built from 13 residues. In DNA, the CDR3 is TGTGCCAGCAGTTCGGGACAGAACACTGAAGCTTTCTTT. It translates to CASSSGQNTEAFF. The full variable domain, its missing parts supplied by reference TRBV28 and TRBJ1-1, is DVKVTQSSRYLVKRTGEKVFLECVQDMDHENMFWYRQDPGLGLRLIYFSYDVKMKEKGDIPEGYSVSREKKERFSLILESASTNQTSMYLCASSSGQNTEAFFGQGTRLTVV.

The chain combines TRBV7-8 with TRBJ2-1; D not resolved. The V gene's germline CDR1 is SGHVS and CDR2 FQNEAQ. Trimming stripped 5 bases from V and 1 base from J, with 18 bases between. CDR3 length: 17 amino acids. CDR3 DNA: TGTGCCAGCAGCCGTCCAGCTGGGTTTCCGTCCTACAATGAGCAGTTCTTC. Its protein product is CASSRPAGFPSYNEQFF.